The 32 T cell receptor beta chains given below trace back to one sample, sequenced in a study of human T cells and chemical hapten exposure. Time point defined: pre-sensitization, week 0. Treatment of the sample: therapeutic diphenylcyclopropenone sensitization with weekly scalp DPC. TCRdb reprocessed the RACE reads via MiXCR and lists one record per CDR3 protein. This table has about 380,000 distinct CDR3 sequences, more than 4.5% appearing once. This sample comprised whole blood, obtained in connection with sensitization to the hapten diphenylcyclopropenone (DPC). These TCRs come from a woman aged 45-65 years with alopecia areata. Some clones in this sample may be carry-over from other donors' samples.

This clonotype was seen repeatedly, ten times or more. The V call is TRBV20-1, the J call TRBJ1-6; 7 nucleotides agree with TRBD1. V was pared by 1 base and J by 4 bases, with 19 bases of the junction left unmatched. There are 20 residues in the CDR3. Germline loops: CDR1 DFQATT, CDR2 SNEGSKA (reference sequence). The CDR3 spells CSARALWDRDISSYNSPLHF. The DNA for the CDR3 is TGCAGTGCTAGAGCCCTATGGGACAGAGATATCTCCTCTTATAATTCACCCCTCCACTTT.

In its sample, this clonotype was seen many times. The rearrangement links TRBV7-2 to TRBJ1-5, with D perhaps TRBD1 (6 bases). The germline V and J ends were trimmed by 1 base and 3 bases, with 7 bases remaining between them. CDR1 SGHTA and CDR2 FQGNSA come from the germline V gene. The CDR3 length is 14 residues. For the CDR3, the DNA is TGTGCCAGCAGCTTAGGACAGGTCAATCAGCCCCAGCATTTT. As protein: CASSLGQVNQPQHF. Drawing the rest from reference TRBV7-2 and TRBJ1-5, the complete variable domain is GAGVSQSPSNKVTEKGKDVELRCDPISGHTALYWYRQSLGQGLEFLIYFQGNSAPDKSGLPSDRFSAERTGGSVSTLTIQRTQQEDSAVYLCASSLGQVNQPQHFGDGTRLSIL.

This clonotype was recorded a few times. The chain links TRBV6-2 or TRBV6-3 to TRBJ2-1, with D possibly matching TRBD2 (6 bases). The germline V gene has CDR1 MNHEY and CDR2 SVGEGT. This CDR3 region has 14 residues. Trimming shortened V by 6 bases and J by 5 bases, and 14 bases separated the two germline ends. As DNA, the CDR3 is TGTGCCAGCAGGACTTTAGCGGTGAACAATGAGCAGTTCTTC. It specifies CASRTLAVNNEQFF.

With respect to this clonotype: Compared with germline, one end of the junction differs, possibly owing to a read error. The chain recombines TRBV4-1 with TRBJ2-7; TRBD2 matches at 8 bases. The CDR3 extends over 15 amino acids. Per germline, CDR1 MGHRA and CDR2 YSYEKL. The CDR3 DNA follows: TGTGCCAGCAGCCAAACCAGCGGGAGTTTATACGAGCAGTACTTC. It codes for CASSQTSGSLYEQYF.

CDR3 in amino acids: CASSSPHGSYNSPLHF. The CDR3 DNA reads TGTGCCAGCAGCTCACCCCACGGGAGTTATAATTCACCCCTCCACTTT. The chain recombines TRBV7-2 with TRBJ1-6; D is ambiguous. Between the trimmed V and J ends, which lost 4 bases and 4 bases, there was a span of 14 bases. CDR1 and CDR2 (germline): SGHTA, FQGNSA. The CDR3 loop spans 16 amino acids. The variable domain in full, completed from reference TRBV7-2 and TRBJ1-6, reads GAGVSQSPSNKVTEKGKDVELRCDPISGHTALYWYRQSLGQGLEFLIYFQGNSAPDKSGLPSDRFSAERTGGSVSTLTIQRTQQEDSAVYLCASSSPHGSYNSPLHFGNGTRLTVT.

This clonotype was seen ten or more times. The chain has TRBV29-1 and TRBJ2-5, with 8 bases that match TRBD2. Losses at the gene ends were 4 bases for V and 4 bases for J; bases not matched to a gene: 5. Germline assignment: CDR1 SQVTM and CDR2 ANQGSEA. The CDR3 spans 13 residues. The CDR3: CSVVGGGSETQYF. The CDR3 nucleotides read TGCAGCGTTGTAGGCGGGGGGTCAGAGACCCAGTACTTC.

This clonotype was detected ten times or more. The chain combines TRBV20-1 with TRBJ1-4; possible D gene TRBD1, 6 bases. Germline V gene sequence: CDR1 DFQATT, CDR2 SNEGSKA (reference sequence). This CDR3 contains 14 residues. V dropped 3 bases and J dropped 6 bases, with 14 bases sitting between them. The DNA for the CDR3 is TGCAGTGCTAGTGAAGGGGGGGGCGATGAAAAACTGTTTTTT. Its protein is CSASEGGGDEKLFF.

This clonotype occurred many times. This chain joins TRBV5-4 and TRBJ2-5, with TRBD2 matching over 8 bases. J gave up 2 bases and V 0 bases, and 6 bases lay outside the gene matches. The germline gives CDR1 SGHNT, CDR2 YYREEE (reference sequence). CDR3 length: 16 amino acids. Here the CDR3 reads CASSLAGASGQETQYF. CDR3 bases: TGTGCCAGCAGCTTGGCAGGGGCTAGCGGGCAAGAGACCCAGTACTTC. Full variable domain (rest looked up from reference TRBV5-4 and TRBJ2-5): ETGVTQSPTHLIKTRGQQVTLRCSSQSGHNTVSWYQQALGQGPQFIFQYYREEENGRGNFPPRFSGLQFPNYSSELNVNALELDDSALYLCASSLAGASGQETQYFGPGTRLLVL.

This clonotype occurred many times. The rearrangement links TRBV5-6 to TRBJ2-7; D remains unclear. Germline V gives CDR1 SGHDT, CDR2 YYEEEE. This CDR3 is 14 amino acids long. V lost 3 bases to trimming and J lost 0 bases, with 10 bases between them. CDR3 amino acids: CASSSSLNSYEQYF. The CDR3 DNA follows: TGTGCCAGCAGCTCGAGTCTCAACTCCTACGAGCAGTACTTC.

This clonotype was seen ten or more times. V and J are TRBV12-5 and TRBJ1-1; D unclear. Per the germline V gene, CDR1 is LGHNT and CDR2 is FRNRAP. The CDR3 length is 13 residues. V was pared by 1 base and J by 2 bases, with 5 bases between. This CDR3 reads CASGLAQNTEAFF. CDR3 nucleotides: TGTGCTAGTGGTTTGGCTCAAAACACTGAAGCTTTCTTT.

The CDR3 DNA sequence: TGTGCCAGCAGTTATAAGGGACCGCCTTTTGAAGCTTTCTTT. It encodes CASSYKGPPFEAFF. V usage is TRBV6-5 and J usage is TRBJ1-1; perhaps TRBD1 as D (5 bases). CDR3 length equals 14 residues. Germline V gene lookup returns CDR1 MNHEY and CDR2 SVGAGI. V was cut by 3 bases and J by 7 bases, with 15 bases left in between.

This clonotype has ten or more counts. The chain links TRBV27 to TRBJ1-2; D is possibly TRBD1 (6 bases). The CDR3 length is 13 residues. Trimming removed 9 bases from V and 2 bases from J, with 13 bases in between. Germline CDR1 and CDR2: MNHEY and SMNVEV (reference sequence). The DNA of the CDR3 is TGTGCCAGTAAATTGGGGGGCAACTATGGCTACACCTTC. This encodes CASKLGGNYGYTF.

This clonotype was recorded a few times. The rearrangement joins TRBV12-3 or TRBV12-4 to TRBJ1-3; D is undetermined. Trimming removed 8 bases from V and 4 bases from J, with 6 bases in between. The CDR3 has 11 amino acids. The CDR3 loop reads CASFRGNTIYF. The DNA of the CDR3 is TGTGCCAGCTTTAGGGGAAACACCATATATTTT.

This clonotype was seen many times. This rearrangement joins TRBV5-1 to TRBJ1-4, with D tentatively TRBD1 (6 bases). This CDR3 has 14 residues. Germline CDR1 and CDR2: SGHRS and YFSETQ. The V and J ends lost 4 bases and 4 bases respectively, with 11 bases between them. In nucleotides, the CDR3 is TGCGCCAGCAGCCGGACAGCAGTTAATGAAAAACTGTTTTTT. This encodes CASSRTAVNEKLFF.

The chain couples TRBV12-5 to TRBJ2-7; 7 bases are a match to TRBD2. The germline CDR1 and CDR2 sequences are LGHNT and FRNRAP. There are 14 residues in the CDR3. The V and J ends lost 7 bases and 7 bases, in that order; junction bases with no gene match: 13. The CDR3 protein is CASAAGDSRREQYF. DNA of the CDR3: TGTGCTAGTGCTGCGGGGGACTCCCGGCGGGAGCAGTACTTC.

This clonotype was seen a few times. The rearrangement uses TRBV12-3 or TRBV12-4 and TRBJ1-1; D might be TRBD1 (5 bases). V was pared by 4 bases and J by 5 bases, with 20 bases between. This CDR3 has 16 amino acids. The CDR3 region is CASSSKAGTSGTEAFF. The CDR3 region has the DNA TGTGCCAGCAGTTCCAAGGCCGGGACCTCGGGTACTGAAGCTTTCTTT.

This clonotype was found many times. This CDR3 is CASSLEAWADTDTQYF. In DNA form, the CDR3 reads TGTGCCAGCAGCTTGGAAGCCTGGGCCGACACAGATACGCAGTATTTT. V is TRBV5-6 and J is TRBJ2-3; D unclear. Trimming took 0 bases from V and 2 from J, leaving 13 bases between them. There are 16 residues in the CDR3. Germline CDR1 SGHDT, CDR2 YYEEEE. The complete variable domain, with remaining parts taken from reference TRBV5-6 and TRBJ2-3, reads DAGVTQSPTHLIKTRGQQVTLRCSPKSGHDTVSWYQQALGQGPQFIFQYYEEEERQRGNFPDRFSGHQFPNYSSELNVNALLLGDSALYLCASSLEAWADTDTQYFGPGTRLTVL.

This clonotype was recorded at least ten times. For the CDR3, the DNA is TGTGCCAGCAGCAATTCAGGGTACTCTATGAACACTGAAGCTTTCTTT. Its translation: CASSNSGYSMNTEAFF. The chain joins TRBV7-6 to TRBJ1-1, with a tentative D call TRBD1 (5 bases). The CDR3 contains 16 residues. V was trimmed by 5 bases and J by 0 bases, leaving 16 bases between them. The germline V gene encodes CDR1 SGHVS and CDR2 FNYEAQ.

This clonotype was counted many times. This rearrangement joins TRBV12-3 or TRBV12-4 to TRBJ2-1, with 13 positions matching TRBD2. V lost 5 bases and J lost 5; bases outside the gene matches: 6. CDR3 size: 16 residues. CDR3 region: CASSILAGGLDNEQFF. DNA of the CDR3: TGTGCCAGCAGTATACTAGCGGGAGGGCTTGACAATGAGCAGTTCTTC.

There are many counts of this clonotype. The chain couples TRBV5-1 to TRBJ2-1; a possible D gene is TRBD2 (6 bases). V dropped 5 bases and J dropped 2 bases, with 14 bases sitting between them. The germline V gene has CDR1 SGHRS and CDR2 YFSETQ. The CDR3 totals 15 residues. Written as DNA, the CDR3 is TGCGCCAGCAGAACCCCTAGCGCCACCTACAATGAGCAGTTCTTC. As protein: CASRTPSATYNEQFF.

This clonotype has only a few counts. The J gene is TRBJ1-5, the V gene TRBV6-2 or TRBV6-3; unclear D gene. From germline, CDR1 is MNHEY and CDR2 SVGEGT. Trimming took off 4 bases at V and 3 bases at J, with 13 bases between the two ends. The CDR3 runs to 15 residues. The CDR3 DNA sequence: TGTGCCAGCAGTTCTAGCGGAGGGAACAATCAGCCCCAGCATTTT. Translating gives CASSSSGGNNQPQHF.

The CDR3, as DNA: TGCAGTGCCCAACCGGGACTAGCGGGATACAATGAGCAGTTCTTC. It encodes CSAQPGLAGYNEQFF. V is TRBV20-1 and J is TRBJ2-1, with TRBD2 matching over 13 bases. Germline lookup yields CDR1 DFQATT and CDR2 SNEGSKA (reference sequence). This CDR3 is 15 amino acids long. V shed 6 bases, J shed 4 bases, and the junction held 6 bases outside the gene matches.

This clonotype has just a few counts. The J gene is TRBJ2-1, the V gene TRBV2; unclear D gene. From germline, CDR1 is SNHLY and CDR2 FYNNEI. V lost 6 bases and J lost 3, with 15 bases in between. The CDR3 sequence is 15 residues long. The CDR3 is CASRVGRNNYNEQFF. In nucleotides, the CDR3 is TGTGCCAGCAGGGTAGGACGGAACAACTACAATGAGCAGTTCTTC.

This clonotype came up many times. The rearrangement joins TRBV6-1 to TRBJ2-5; possible D gene TRBD2, 6 bases. The CDR3 covers 15 residues. V dropped 2 bases and J dropped 2 bases, with 12 bases sitting between them. CDR1 and CDR2 (germline): MNHNS, SASEGT. The CDR3 coding sequence is TGTGCCAGCAGTGAATGGCGGGGATTACAAGAGACCCAGTACTTC. As protein: CASSEWRGLQETQYF.

The table lists this clonotype with many counts. J is TRBJ2-3 and V is TRBV20-1; 8 nucleotides line up with TRBD1. The germline V gene encodes CDR1 DFQATT and CDR2 SNEGSKA (reference sequence). Trimming took 5 bases from V and 2 from J; bases not matched to a gene: 6. The CDR3 is made up of 14 amino acids. CDR3 nucleotide sequence: TGCAGTGCTCCCGGGACAGGACTCACAGATACGCAGTATTTT. Amino acid sequence: CSAPGTGLTDTQYF.

J is TRBJ1-5 and V is TRBV6-1; 9 bases line up with TRBD1. The CDR3 covers 14 residues. V lost 6 bases to trimming and J lost 6 bases; unmatched junction nucleotides: 6. In germline, CDR1 is MNHNS, CDR2 SASEGT. CDR3: CASRGGQGLQPQHF. The CDR3 nucleotides read TGTGCCAGCAGGGGAGGACAGGGGCTTCAGCCCCAGCATTTT.

This clonotype was picked up many times. J is TRBJ2-4 and V is TRBV7-9, with unresolved D. The CDR3 has 13 residues. The germline gives CDR1 SEHNR, CDR2 FQNEAQ (reference sequence). Deletions cut 7 bases from V and 6 bases from J, with 13 bases between. The CDR3 here is CASTLAFTNIQYF. The CDR3 DNA follows: TGTGCCAGCACCTTGGCTTTCACAAACATTCAGTACTTC.

The CDR3 DNA reads TGCGCCAGCAGCCCCGGCAGGGGCCCATTCAATCAGCCCCAGCATTTT. As protein: CASSPGRGPFNQPQHF. The chain uses TRBV5-1 and TRBJ1-5, with D possibly being TRBD1 (6 bases). The CDR3 is made up of 16 amino acids. The V end lost 4 bases, the J end lost 3 bases, and 17 bases lay between the germline ends. Germline CDR1 and CDR2: SGHRS and YFSETQ.

This clonotype was found a few times. The chain links TRBV6-7 to TRBJ2-1, with TRBD2 matching over 9 bases. TRBV6-7 is an ORF, and what it does is uncertain. There are 14 residues in the CDR3. The V segment lost 5 bases and the J segment 11 bases; nucleotides outside the gene matches: 10. For the CDR3, the DNA is TGTGCCAGCAGTCCCCCGCAGCGGGGGGCCCAGCAGTTCTTC. Its translation: CASSPPQRGAQQFF.

There are many counts of this clonotype. The V and J genes are TRBV6-5 and TRBJ2-3, with TRBD1 as a possible D gene (6 bases). In germline, CDR1 is MNHEY, CDR2 SVGAGI. Trimming removed 1 base at V and 0 bases at J, with 14 bases between. The CDR3 has 17 residues. The CDR3 DNA reads TGTGCCAGCAGTTACTTTTCGGGACACTCTAGCACAGATACGCAGTATTTT. Translation: CASSYFSGHSSTDTQYF.

The genes are TRBV19 and TRBJ2-1; D is unclear. Germline CDR1 is LNHDA and CDR2 is SQIVND (reference sequence). This CDR3 comprises 16 residues. V was cut by 5 bases and J by 0 bases, with 14 bases left in between. DNA for the CDR3: TGTGCCAGTAGTCCAGAGAGGCTCAGCTCCTACAATGAGCAGTTCTTC. This gives the protein CASSPERLSSYNEQFF.

In this sample, this clonotype turned up many times. The chain is built from TRBV2 and TRBJ2-7; D is unclear. V shed 6 bases and J shed 3 bases, with 6 bases lying between them. The length of the CDR3 is 11 residues. CDR1 SNHLY and CDR2 FYNNEI come from the germline V gene. The CDR3 loop reads CASREFYEQYF. The DNA for the CDR3 is TGTGCCAGCAGGGAATTCTACGAGCAGTACTTC.